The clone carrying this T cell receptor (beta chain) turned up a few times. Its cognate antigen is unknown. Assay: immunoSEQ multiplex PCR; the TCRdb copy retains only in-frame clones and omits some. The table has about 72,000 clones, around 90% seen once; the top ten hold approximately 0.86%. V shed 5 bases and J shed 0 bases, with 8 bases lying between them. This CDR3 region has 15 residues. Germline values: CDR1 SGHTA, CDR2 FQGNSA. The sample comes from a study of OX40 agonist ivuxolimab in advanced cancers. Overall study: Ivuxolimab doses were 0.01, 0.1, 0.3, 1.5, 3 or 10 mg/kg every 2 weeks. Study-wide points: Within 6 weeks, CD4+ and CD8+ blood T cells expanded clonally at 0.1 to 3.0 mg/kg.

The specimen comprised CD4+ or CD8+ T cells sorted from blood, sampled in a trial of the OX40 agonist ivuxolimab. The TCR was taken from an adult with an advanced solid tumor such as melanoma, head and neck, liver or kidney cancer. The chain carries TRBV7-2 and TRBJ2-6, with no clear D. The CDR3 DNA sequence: TGTGCCAGCAGCCCTCTAGTCTCTGGGGCCAACGTCCTGACTTTC. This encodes CASSPLVSGANVLTF.